Presented here are 12 T cell receptor beta chains from one specimen sequenced in a study of T cell responses to AZD1222 COVID-19 vaccine. TCRdb's table, derived via immunoSEQ multiplex PCR, lists solely in-frame clones and lacks some. This table holds 86,000 or so clones, about 88% found once. Sequencing used peripheral blood, obtained on day 0 of AZD1222 vaccination. The receptor source for this set is an adult in good health.

This clone was found once. The chain joins TRBV6-1 to TRBJ2-7, with TRBD2 as a possible D gene (6 bases). V gave up 0 bases and J gave up 0 bases, with 15 bases separating them. The CDR3 is 17 amino acids. Germline V lookup: CDR1 MNHNS, CDR2 SASEGT. CDR3 nucleotides: TGTGCCAGCAGTGAAGCTACAGCTCGGGGGTTCTCCTACGAGCAGTACTTC. It codes for CASSEATARGFSYEQYF.

The J gene is TRBJ1-5, the V gene TRBV7-2, with D uncertain. CDR3 length: 15 residues. Per the germline V gene, CDR1 is SGHTA and CDR2 is FQGNSA. V was shortened by 6 bases and J by 1 base, with 13 bases between the two germline ends. The CDR3 DNA reads TGTGCCAGCAGGCCGACATCGGGAAGCAATCAGCCCCAGCATTTT. Its translation is CASRPTSGSNQPQHF.

This clone was observed a single time. The chain carries TRBV6-6 and TRBJ1-1; D not resolved. The V gene lost 2 bases and the J gene lost 3 bases, with 4 bases spanning the gap. This CDR3 contains 12 residues. In germline, CDR1 is MNHNY, CDR2 SVGAGI (reference sequence). The CDR3 sequence: CASSYGHTEAFF. DNA for the CDR3: TGTGCCAGCAGTTACGGGCACACTGAAGCTTTCTTT.

The chain joins TRBV30 to TRBJ1-5, with D possibly TRBD1 on 6 matching bases. CDR3 length: 13 residues. Trimming stripped 0 bases from V and 6 bases from J, with 9 bases between. Germline CDR1 is GTSNPN and CDR2 is SVGIG (reference sequence). The CDR3, as DNA: TGTGCCTGGAGTGTCAGGGGTGGTCAGCCCCAGCATTTT. Encoded protein: CAWSVRGGQPQHF.

This chain uses TRBV18 with TRBJ1-5, with no clear D. Between the trimmed V and J ends, which lost 3 bases and 0 bases, there was a span of 3 bases. CDR3 size: 13 residues. The germline gives CDR1 KGHSH, CDR2 LQKENI. The CDR3 bases are TGTGCCAGCTCACCTCTTAGCAATCAGCCCCAGCATTTT. As protein: CASSPLSNQPQHF.

The rearrangement uses TRBV30 and TRBJ1-2; the D gene is possibly TRBD1 (5 bases). Trimming took off 1 base at V and 0 bases at J, with 18 bases between the two ends. The CDR3 totals 17 residues. Germline-derived CDR1 and CDR2 are GTSNPN and SVGIG (reference sequence). This CDR3 reads CAWSAPLTGAANYGYTF. In DNA form, the CDR3 reads TGTGCCTGGAGTGCACCGTTAACAGGTGCCGCTAACTATGGCTACACCTTC.

This clone was found a few times. This rearrangement joins TRBV27 to TRBJ1-2, with 9 bases identical to TRBD1. The CDR3 consists of 11 residues. With 6 bases clipped from V and 8 bases from J, the junction kept 1 base outside the gene matches. CDR1 is MNHEY, CDR2 SMNVEV, per germline (reference sequence). CDR3 region: CASRGQGGYTF. CDR3 in DNA: TGTGCCAGCAGGGGACAGGGCGGCTACACCTTC.

This clone appeared a single time. This sequence joins TRBV7-8 and TRBJ2-6; D ambiguous. The CDR3 is made up of 16 amino acids. Germline V gene sequence: CDR1 SGHVS, CDR2 FQNEAQ. Trimming cost V 0 bases and J 2 bases, with 8 bases left between them. The DNA for the CDR3 is TGTGCCAGCAGCTTAGCGGGCGGACCTGGGGCCAACGTCCTGACTTTC. It yields the protein CASSLAGGPGANVLTF.

The rearrangement uses TRBV7-9 and TRBJ2-1, with TRBD2 identical over 9 bases. Trimming removed 1 base from V and 2 bases from J; junction bases left unmatched: 0. Germline CDR1 reads SEHNR; CDR2 reads FQNEAQ (reference sequence). This CDR3 is 15 amino acids long. Written as DNA, the CDR3 is TGTGCCAGCAGCTTAGGCGGGGGGGCCTACAATGAGCAGTTCTTC. Protein sequence: CASSLGGGAYNEQFF.

About this clone itself: The junction departs from germline at one end; a sequencing error may be responsible. This chain links TRBV7-7 with TRBJ2-2; the D gene could be TRBD1 or TRBD2 (5 bases each). CDR3 size: 13 residues. Germline V lookup: CDR1 SSHAT, CDR2 FNYEAQ (reference sequence). CDR3 sequence (DNA): TGTGCTAGCAGCTACGGGACGAGCGGGGAGCTGTTTTTT. Protein product: CASSYGTSGELFF.

The chain couples TRBV6-5 to TRBJ1-5; D is uncertain. Trimming took off 8 bases at V and 5 bases at J, with 10 bases between the two ends. In germline, CDR1 is MNHEY, CDR2 SVGAGI. The CDR3 extends over 12 amino acids. The CDR3 here is CASREGYQPQHF. CDR3 DNA sequence: TGTGCCAGCCGGGAGGGCTATCAGCCCCAGCATTTT.

The chain employs TRBV27 and TRBJ2-5; 12 positions agree with TRBD2. V was pared by 2 bases and J by 2 bases, with 6 bases of the junction left unmatched. This CDR3 region has 17 residues. In germline, CDR1 is MNHEY, CDR2 SMNVEV (reference sequence). CDR3 sequence: CASSLRLLAGGQETQYF. The CDR3 nucleotides are TGTGCCAGCAGTTTACGACTTCTAGCGGGAGGGCAAGAGACCCAGTACTTC.